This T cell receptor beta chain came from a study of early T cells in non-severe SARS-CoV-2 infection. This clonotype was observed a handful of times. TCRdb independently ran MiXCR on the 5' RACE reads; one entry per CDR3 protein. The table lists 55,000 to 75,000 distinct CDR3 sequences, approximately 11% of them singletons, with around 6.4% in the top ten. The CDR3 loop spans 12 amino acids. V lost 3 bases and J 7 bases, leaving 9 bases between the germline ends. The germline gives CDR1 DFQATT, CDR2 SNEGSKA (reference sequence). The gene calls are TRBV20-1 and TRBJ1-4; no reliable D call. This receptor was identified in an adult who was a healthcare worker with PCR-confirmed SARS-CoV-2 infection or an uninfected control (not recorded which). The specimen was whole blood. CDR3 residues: CSARAGFEKLFF. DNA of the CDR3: TGCAGTGCTAGGGCAGGCTTTGAAAAACTGTTTTTT.